Shown below are 9 T cell receptor beta chains from a single sample sequenced in a study of T cells in Graves' hyperthyroidism and ophthalmopathy. Amplification of TCR beta CDR3 regions used RNA as the template. The HTBI primer set was used in a first-round RT-PCR of the TCR CDR3. In TCRdb, the multiplex PCR reads were re-called with MiXCR into one record per CDR3 protein. The repertoire holds roughly 400,000 distinct CDR3 sequences, with 15% to 17% as singletons. Source material: blood. All receptors derive from a woman between 18 and 30 years old with Graves' hyperthyroidism that later progressed to Graves' ophthalmopathy.

There are many counts of this clonotype. The rearrangement uses TRBV5-1 and TRBJ2-7; no firm D call. The germline V gene encodes CDR1 SGHRS and CDR2 YFSETQ. The CDR3 is made up of 14 amino acids. V was pared by 5 bases and J by 4 bases, with 16 bases between. The CDR3 sequence: CASSLEAREYEQYF. In DNA, the CDR3 is TGCGCCAGCAGTTTAGAAGCCAGAGAATACGAGCAGTACTTC. Combining the CDR3 with reference TRBV5-1 and TRBJ2-7 gives the whole variable domain KAGVTQTPRYLIKTRGQQVTLSCSPISGHRSVSWYQQTPGQGLQFLFEYFSETQRNKGNFPGRFSGRQFSNSRSEMNVSTLELGDSALYLCASSLEAREYEQYFGPGTRLTVT.

Only a few counts were recorded for this clonotype. V usage is TRBV24-1 and J usage is TRBJ1-2; D may be TRBD1 (6 bases). The V gene's germline CDR1 is KGHDR and CDR2 SFDVKD. V was trimmed by 3 bases and J by 0 bases, leaving 19 bases between them. CDR3 length equals 18 residues. CDR3 residues: CATSDLDRDLLPNYGYTF. The CDR3 nucleotides are TGTGCCACCAGTGATCTGGACAGAGACCTTCTACCTAACTATGGCTACACCTTC.

The V and J genes are TRBV7-9 and TRBJ2-1; TRBD2 might be the D (6 bases). The V end lost 4 bases, the J end lost 3 bases, and 22 bases lay between the germline ends. This CDR3 is 18 amino acids long. Per the germline V gene, CDR1 is SEHNR and CDR2 is FQNEAQ (reference sequence). The CDR3 bases are TGTGCCAGCAGCTCTAAAATCGTAGACGCGGGACTCTACAATGAGCAGTTCTTC. This translates into CASSSKIVDAGLYNEQFF.

Only one count was recorded for this clonotype. The CDR3 loop is CASSPWRAGSSYNEQFF. The CDR3 nucleotides are TGTGCCAGCAGCCCCTGGCGGGCAGGGAGCTCCTACAATGAGCAGTTCTTC. This chain uses TRBV27 with TRBJ2-1; D tentatively reads TRBD1 or TRBD2 (5 bases each). Per germline, CDR1 MNHEY and CDR2 SMNVEV (reference sequence). Deletions cut 6 bases from V and 0 bases from J, with 18 bases between. This CDR3 has 17 amino acids.

This clonotype was seen more than once but under ten times. The chain has TRBV7-9 and TRBJ2-7; 8 nucleotides line up with TRBD1. Germline V lookup: CDR1 SEHNR, CDR2 FQNEAQ (reference sequence). Trimming at V came to 5 bases and at J to 0 bases, leaving 15 bases not matched to a gene. This CDR3 region has 18 residues. The CDR3 DNA reads TGTGCCAGCAGCCGATTACCTGGACAGGGCGAAACCTCCTACGAGCAGTACTTC. Translated, it gives CASSRLPGQGETSYEQYF. The variable domain in full, completed from reference TRBV7-9 and TRBJ2-7, reads DTGVSQNPRHKITKRGQNVTFRCDPISEHNRLYWYRQTLGQGPEFLTYFQNEAQLEKSRLLSDRFSAERPKGSFSTLEIQRTEQGDSAMYLCASSRLPGQGETSYEQYFGPGTRLTVT.

This clonotype was found many times. V gene TRBV5-1 combines with J gene TRBJ2-7; D is unclear. Trimming took off 0 bases at V and 6 bases at J, with 16 bases between the two ends. In germline, CDR1 is SGHRS, CDR2 YFSETQ. The CDR3 consists of 15 residues. CDR3 sequence: CASSLVTTGLGEQYF. The CDR3 DNA reads TGCGCCAGCAGCTTGGTCACGACTGGCCTCGGCGAGCAGTACTTC.

The V call is TRBV6-1, the J call TRBJ2-1, with 13 positions matching TRBD2. The CDR3 has 15 amino acids. Germline values: CDR1 MNHNS, CDR2 SASEGT. V was pared by 6 bases and J by 6 bases, with 5 bases of the junction left unmatched. CDR3 sequence (DNA): TGTGCCAGCAGGGCGAGACTAGCGGGAGGCAATGAGCAGTTCTTC. Its translation: CASRARLAGGNEQFF.

This clonotype was counted many times. V and J are TRBV3-1 and TRBJ2-1, with D possibly being TRBD2 (5 bases). The CDR3 loop spans 15 amino acids. Germline CDR1 reads LGHDT; CDR2 reads YNNKEL (reference sequence). Trimming took 4 bases from V and 1 from J, leaving 11 bases between them. As DNA, the CDR3 is TGTGCCAGCAGCCTCCAGCGGACTTCCTACAATGAGCAGTTCTTC. This translates into CASSLQRTSYNEQFF.

This clonotype has ten or more counts. V and J are TRBV29-1 and TRBJ2-3, with TRBD2 matching 13 bases. Germline V gene sequence: CDR1 SQVTM, CDR2 ANQGSEA. The CDR3 length is 16 residues. The V gene end was trimmed by 1 base and the J gene end by 5 bases; junction bases not matched to a gene: 6. In DNA, the CDR3 is TGCAGCGTTGAAGGGACTAGCGGGAGCCCCAAAGATACGCAGTATTTT. Protein product: CSVEGTSGSPKDTQYF.